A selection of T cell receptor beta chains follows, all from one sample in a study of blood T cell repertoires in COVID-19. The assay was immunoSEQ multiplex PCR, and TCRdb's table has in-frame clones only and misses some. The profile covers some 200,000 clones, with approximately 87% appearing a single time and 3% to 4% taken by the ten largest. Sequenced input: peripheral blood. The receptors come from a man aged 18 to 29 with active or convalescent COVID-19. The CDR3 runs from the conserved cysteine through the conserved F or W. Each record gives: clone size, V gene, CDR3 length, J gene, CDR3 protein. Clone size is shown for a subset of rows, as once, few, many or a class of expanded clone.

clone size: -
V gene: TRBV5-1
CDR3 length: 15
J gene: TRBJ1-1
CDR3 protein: CASSVRTGQLTEAFF

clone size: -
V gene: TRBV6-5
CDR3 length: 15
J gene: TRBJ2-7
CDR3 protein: CASSFFGDRAHEQYF

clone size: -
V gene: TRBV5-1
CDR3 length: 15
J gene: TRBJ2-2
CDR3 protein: CASRKAGGNTGELFF

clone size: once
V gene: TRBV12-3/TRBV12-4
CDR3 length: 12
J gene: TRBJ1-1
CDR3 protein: CASIWRNTEAFF

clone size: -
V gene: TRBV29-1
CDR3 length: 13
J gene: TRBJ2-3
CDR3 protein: CSVGQPSTDTQYF

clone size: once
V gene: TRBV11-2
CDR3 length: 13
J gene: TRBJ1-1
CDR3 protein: CASSWMSATEAFF

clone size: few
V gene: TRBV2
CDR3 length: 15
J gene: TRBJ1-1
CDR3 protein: CASTPRVQTHTEAFF

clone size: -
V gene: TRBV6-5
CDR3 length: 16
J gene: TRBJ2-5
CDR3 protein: CASSYSSPGGGETQYF

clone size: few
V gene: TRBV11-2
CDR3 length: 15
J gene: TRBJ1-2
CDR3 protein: CASSLGTGQSYGYTF

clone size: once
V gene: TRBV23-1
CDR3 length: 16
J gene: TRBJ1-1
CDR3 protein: CASSPDGLGGDTEAFF

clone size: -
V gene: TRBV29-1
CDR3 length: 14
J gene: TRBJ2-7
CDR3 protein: CSVEPSRVGGEQYF

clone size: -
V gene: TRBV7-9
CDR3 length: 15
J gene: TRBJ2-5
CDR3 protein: CASSFTGGPRETQYF

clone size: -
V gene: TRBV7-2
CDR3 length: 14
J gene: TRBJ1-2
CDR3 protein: CASSGRRDSYGYTF

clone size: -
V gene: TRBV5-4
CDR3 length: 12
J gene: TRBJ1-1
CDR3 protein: CASMDRGREAFF

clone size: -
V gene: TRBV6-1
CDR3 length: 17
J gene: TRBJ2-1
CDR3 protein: CASSGVRGTVVSNEQFF

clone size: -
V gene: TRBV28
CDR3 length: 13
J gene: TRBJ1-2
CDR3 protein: CASSGGTYYGYTF

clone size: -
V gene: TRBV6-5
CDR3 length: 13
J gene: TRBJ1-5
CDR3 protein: CASSLRRDQPQHF

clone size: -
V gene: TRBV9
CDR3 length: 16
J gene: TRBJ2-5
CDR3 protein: CASSVYSGGNLETQYF

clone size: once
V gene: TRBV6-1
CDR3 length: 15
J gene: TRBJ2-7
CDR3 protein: CASSEGGLGSYEQYF

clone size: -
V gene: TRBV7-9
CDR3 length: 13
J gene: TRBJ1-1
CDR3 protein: CASSLVRNTEAFF

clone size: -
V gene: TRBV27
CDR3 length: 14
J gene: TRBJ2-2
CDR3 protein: CASRGTSEAGELFF

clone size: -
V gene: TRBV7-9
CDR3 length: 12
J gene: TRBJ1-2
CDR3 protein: CASSLDRDGYTF

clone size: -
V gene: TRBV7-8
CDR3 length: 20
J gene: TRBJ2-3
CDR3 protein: CASSPYRILPGQRFTDTQYF

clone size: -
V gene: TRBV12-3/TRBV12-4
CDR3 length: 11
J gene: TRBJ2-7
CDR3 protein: CASSAGQRYYF

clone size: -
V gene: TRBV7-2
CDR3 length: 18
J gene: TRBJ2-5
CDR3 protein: CASSFVTSGGVLGETQYF

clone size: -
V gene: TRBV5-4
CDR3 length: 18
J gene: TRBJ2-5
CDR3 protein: CASSLGLAGEVLPETQYF

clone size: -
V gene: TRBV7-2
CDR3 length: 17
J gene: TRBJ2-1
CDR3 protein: CASSFLAGGSSYNEQFF

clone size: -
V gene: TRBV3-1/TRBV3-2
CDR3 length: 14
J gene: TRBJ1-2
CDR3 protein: CASSQGRSGQGYTF

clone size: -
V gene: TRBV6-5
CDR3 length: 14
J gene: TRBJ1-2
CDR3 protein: CASNGQLVNYGYTF

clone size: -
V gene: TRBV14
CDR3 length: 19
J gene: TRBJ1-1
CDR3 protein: CASSQDRFGLPPPDTEAFF

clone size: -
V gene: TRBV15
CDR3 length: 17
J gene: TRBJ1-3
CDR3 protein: CATRTGTRGTKGNTIYF

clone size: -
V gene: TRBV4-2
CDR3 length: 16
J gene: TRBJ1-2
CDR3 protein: CASSQEYEVPTYGYTF

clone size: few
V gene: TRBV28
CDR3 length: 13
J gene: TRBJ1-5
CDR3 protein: CASTDRVLQPQHF

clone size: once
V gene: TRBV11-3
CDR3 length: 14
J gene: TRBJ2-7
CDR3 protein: CASSSTQGKGEQYF

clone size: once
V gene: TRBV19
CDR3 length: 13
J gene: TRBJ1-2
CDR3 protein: CASSIGGGYGYTF

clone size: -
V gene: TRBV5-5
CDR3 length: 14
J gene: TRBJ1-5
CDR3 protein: CASSLDGNAQPQHF

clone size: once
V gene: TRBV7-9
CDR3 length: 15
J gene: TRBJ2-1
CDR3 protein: CASESGGAAVLEQFF

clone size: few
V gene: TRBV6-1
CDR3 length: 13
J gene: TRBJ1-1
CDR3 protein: CASSSTQGTEAFF

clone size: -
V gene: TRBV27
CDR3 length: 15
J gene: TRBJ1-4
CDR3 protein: CASRISRDRGEKLFF

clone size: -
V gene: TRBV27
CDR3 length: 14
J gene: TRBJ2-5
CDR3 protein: CASSLLAGGETQYF

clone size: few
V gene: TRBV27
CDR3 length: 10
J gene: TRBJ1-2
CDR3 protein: CANYSYGYTF

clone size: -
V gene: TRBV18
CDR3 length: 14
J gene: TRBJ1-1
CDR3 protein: CASSPATTNTEAFF

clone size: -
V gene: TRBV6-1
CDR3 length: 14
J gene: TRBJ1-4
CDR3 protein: CASSEIPSGEKLFF

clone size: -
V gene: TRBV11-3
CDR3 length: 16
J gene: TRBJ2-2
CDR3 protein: CASRLNRGRNTGELFF

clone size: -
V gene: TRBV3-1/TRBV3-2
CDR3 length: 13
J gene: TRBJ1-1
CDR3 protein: CASSQVWQGEAFF

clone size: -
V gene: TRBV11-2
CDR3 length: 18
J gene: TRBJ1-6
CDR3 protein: CASSLGTGAAPRNSPLHF

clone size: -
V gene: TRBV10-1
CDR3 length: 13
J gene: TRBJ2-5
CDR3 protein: CATKDRGAQTQYF

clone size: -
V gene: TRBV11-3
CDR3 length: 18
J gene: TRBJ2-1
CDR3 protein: CASSLPPSGSGAYNEQFF

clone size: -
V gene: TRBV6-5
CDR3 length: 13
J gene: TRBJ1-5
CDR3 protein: CASRDRTNQPQHF

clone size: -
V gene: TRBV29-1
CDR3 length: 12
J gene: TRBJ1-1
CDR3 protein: CALQSADTEAFF

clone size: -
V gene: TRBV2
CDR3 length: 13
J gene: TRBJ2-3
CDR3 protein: CASQGQSRHTQYF

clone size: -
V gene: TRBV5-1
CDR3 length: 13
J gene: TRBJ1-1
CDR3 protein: CASSLDAGTEAFF

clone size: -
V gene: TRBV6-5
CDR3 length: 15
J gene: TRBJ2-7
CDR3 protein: CASSSQRTGSYEQYF

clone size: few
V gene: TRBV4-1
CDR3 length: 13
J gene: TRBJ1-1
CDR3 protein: CASSQDSGAEAFF